This TCR beta chain was documented in a study of CD8 T cells in ankylosing spondylitis. A quantitative 5'-RACE method, one with molecular barcodes, was used to make TCR beta libraries. MiXCR, applied by TCRdb to the 5' RACE reads, yields one record per CDR3 protein. The repertoire holds 85,000 to 100,000 distinct CDR3 sequences, with about 8.3% as singletons. Whole-study findings and limits: There was a TCR beta motif, made of 7 or 8 highly homologous variants, that appeared characteristic of ankylosing spondylitis blood. Significant enrichment of disease-linked clones was reported in matched ankylosing spondylitis synovial fluid. Disease-linked clones, CD8+, were relatively rare in peripheral blood.

The table lists this clonotype with many counts. Its antigen is not identified. The receptor comes from a male donor with ankylosing spondylitis or in good health (not recorded which). Input material: blood, either unsorted or a sorted T cell fraction (not recorded which).

In DNA, the CDR3 is TGCGCCAGCAGCTTGGAGGCAGGGCAACCCGGGGAGCTGTTTTTT. Translated: CASSLEAGQPGELFF. V is TRBV5-1 and J is TRBJ2-2; maybe TRBD1 (5 bases). Germline V gene data show CDR1 as SGHRS and CDR2 as YFSETQ. The CDR3 totals 15 residues. V was shortened by 0 bases and J by 6 bases, with 12 bases between the two germline ends.